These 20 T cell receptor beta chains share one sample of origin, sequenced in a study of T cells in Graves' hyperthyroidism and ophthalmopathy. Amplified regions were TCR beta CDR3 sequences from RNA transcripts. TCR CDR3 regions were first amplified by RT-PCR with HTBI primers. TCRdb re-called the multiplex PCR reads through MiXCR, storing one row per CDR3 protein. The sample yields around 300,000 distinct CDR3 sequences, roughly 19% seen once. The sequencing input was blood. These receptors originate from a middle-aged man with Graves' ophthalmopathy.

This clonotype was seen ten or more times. CDR3 amino acids: CASSSTRANTF. CDR3 coding DNA: TGTGCCAGCAGTTCCACTCGCGCGAACACCTTC. The gene calls are TRBV28 and TRBJ1-2; D remains unclear. Germline CDR1 MDHEN, CDR2 SYDVKM. The CDR3 totals 11 residues. Trimming took 4 bases from V and 12 from J, leaving 12 bases between them.

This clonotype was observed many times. The CDR3 DNA reads TGCAGTGCTACGGGGACTGCGGGGGAGCAGTACTTC. Protein: CSATGTAGEQYF. The J gene is TRBJ2-7, the V gene TRBV20-1; D is perhaps TRBD2 (6 bases). Germline V CDR1 and CDR2: DFQATT, SNEGSKA (reference sequence). CDR3 length: 12 residues. V lost 4 bases and J lost 7, with 14 bases in between.

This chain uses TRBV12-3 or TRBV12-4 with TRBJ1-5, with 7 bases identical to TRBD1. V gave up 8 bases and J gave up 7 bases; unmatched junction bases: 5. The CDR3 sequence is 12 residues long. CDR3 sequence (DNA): TGTGCCAGCCAAGGGGGCGGGCAGCCCCAGCATTTT. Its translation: CASQGGGQPQHF.

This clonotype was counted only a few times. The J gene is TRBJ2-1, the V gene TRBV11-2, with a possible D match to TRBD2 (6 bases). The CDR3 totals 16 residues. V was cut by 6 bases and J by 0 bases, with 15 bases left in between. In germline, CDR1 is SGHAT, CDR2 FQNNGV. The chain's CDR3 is CASSLLAKSSYNEQFF. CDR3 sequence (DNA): TGTGCCAGCAGTCTTCTAGCGAAGAGCTCCTACAATGAGCAGTTCTTC.

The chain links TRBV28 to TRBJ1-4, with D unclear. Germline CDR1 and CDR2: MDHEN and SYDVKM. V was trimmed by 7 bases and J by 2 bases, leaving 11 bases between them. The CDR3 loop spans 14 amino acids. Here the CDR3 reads CASTGRFTNEKLFF. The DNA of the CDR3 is TGTGCCAGCACAGGACGGTTTACTAATGAAAAACTGTTTTTT.

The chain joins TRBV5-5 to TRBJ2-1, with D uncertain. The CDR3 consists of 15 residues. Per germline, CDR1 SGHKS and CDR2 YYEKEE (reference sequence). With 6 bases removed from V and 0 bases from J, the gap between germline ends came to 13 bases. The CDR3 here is CASTLGSHSYNEQFF. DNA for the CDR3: TGTGCCAGCACCCTGGGAAGTCACTCCTACAATGAGCAGTTCTTC.

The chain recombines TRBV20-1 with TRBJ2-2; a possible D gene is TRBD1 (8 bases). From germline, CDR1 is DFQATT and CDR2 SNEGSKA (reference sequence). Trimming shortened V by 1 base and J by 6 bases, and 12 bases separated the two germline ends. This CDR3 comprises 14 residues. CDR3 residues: CSARGTGRAGELFF. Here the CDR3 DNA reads TGCAGTGCTAGAGGGACAGGGAGGGCCGGGGAGCTGTTTTTT.

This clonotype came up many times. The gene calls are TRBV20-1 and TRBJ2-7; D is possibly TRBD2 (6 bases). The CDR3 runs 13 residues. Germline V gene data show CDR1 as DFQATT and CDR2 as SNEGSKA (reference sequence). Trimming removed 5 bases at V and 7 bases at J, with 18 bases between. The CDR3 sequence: CSASGLGLGEQYF. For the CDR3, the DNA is TGCAGTGCTTCGGGACTGGGACTCGGGGAGCAGTACTTC.

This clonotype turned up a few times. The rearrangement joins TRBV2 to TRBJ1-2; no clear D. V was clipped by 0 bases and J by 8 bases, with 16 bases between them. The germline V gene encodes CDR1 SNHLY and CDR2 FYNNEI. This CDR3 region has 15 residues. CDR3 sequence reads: CASSEATRLLGGYTF. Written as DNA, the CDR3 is TGTGCCAGCAGTGAAGCGACTAGACTCCTGGGGGGCTACACCTTC.

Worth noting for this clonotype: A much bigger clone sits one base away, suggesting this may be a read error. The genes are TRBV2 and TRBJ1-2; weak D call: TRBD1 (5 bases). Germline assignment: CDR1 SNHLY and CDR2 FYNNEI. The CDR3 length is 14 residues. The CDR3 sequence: CASSLRQPNYCYTF. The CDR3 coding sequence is TGTGCCAGCAGTTTAAGACAGCCTAACTATTGCTACACCTTC. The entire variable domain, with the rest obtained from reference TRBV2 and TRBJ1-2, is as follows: EPEVTQTPSHQVTQMGQEVILRCVPISNHLYFYWYRQILGQKVEFLVSFYNNEISEKSEIFDDQFSVERPDGSNFTLKIRSTKLEDSAMYFCASSLRQPNYCYTFGSGTRLTVV.

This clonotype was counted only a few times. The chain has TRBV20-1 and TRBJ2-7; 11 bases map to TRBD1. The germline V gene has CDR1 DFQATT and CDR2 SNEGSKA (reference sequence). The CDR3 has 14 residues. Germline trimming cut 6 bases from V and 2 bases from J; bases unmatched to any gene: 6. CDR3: CSAWGQGVAYEQYF. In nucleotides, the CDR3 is TGCAGTGCCTGGGGACAGGGGGTCGCCTACGAGCAGTACTTC.

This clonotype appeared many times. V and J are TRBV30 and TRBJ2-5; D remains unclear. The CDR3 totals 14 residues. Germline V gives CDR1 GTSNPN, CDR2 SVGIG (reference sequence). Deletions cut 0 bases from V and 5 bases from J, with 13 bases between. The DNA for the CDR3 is TGTGCCTGGAGTGTTGAAGCGCTGCGGGAGACCCAGTACTTC. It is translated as CAWSVEALRETQYF.

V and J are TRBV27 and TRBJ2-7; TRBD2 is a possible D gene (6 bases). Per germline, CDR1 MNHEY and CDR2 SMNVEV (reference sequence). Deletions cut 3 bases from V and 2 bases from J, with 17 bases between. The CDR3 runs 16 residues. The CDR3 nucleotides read TGTGCCAGCAGTTTCCTCATTAGCGGAATGCCCTACGAGCAGTACTTC. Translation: CASSFLISGMPYEQYF.

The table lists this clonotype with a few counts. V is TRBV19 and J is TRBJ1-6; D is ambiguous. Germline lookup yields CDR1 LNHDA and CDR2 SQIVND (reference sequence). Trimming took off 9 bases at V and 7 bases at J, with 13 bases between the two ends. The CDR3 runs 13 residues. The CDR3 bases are TGTGCCAGCCAAGATGTGCTGAATTCACCCCTCCACTTT. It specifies CASQDVLNSPLHF.

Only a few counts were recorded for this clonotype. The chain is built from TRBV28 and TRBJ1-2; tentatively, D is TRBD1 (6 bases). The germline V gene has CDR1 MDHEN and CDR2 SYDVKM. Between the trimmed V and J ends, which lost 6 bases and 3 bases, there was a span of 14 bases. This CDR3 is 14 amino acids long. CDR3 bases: TGTGCCAGCAGCTTTCTAGCAGGGGACTATGGCTACACCTTC. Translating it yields CASSFLAGDYGYTF.

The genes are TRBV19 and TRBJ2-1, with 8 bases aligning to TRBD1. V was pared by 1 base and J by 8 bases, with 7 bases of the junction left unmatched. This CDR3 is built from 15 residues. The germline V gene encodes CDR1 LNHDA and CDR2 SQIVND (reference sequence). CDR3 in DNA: TGTGCCAGTAGTATAGCCCCAGGGGGCTGGGATGAGCAGTTCTTC. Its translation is CASSIAPGGWDEQFF.

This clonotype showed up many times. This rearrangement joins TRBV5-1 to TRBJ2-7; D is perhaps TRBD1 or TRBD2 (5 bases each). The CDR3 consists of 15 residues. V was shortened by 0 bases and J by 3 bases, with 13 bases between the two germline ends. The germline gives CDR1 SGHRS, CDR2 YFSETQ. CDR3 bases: TGCGCCAGCAGCTTGGGCGGTGGGACGCTCTACGAGCAGTACTTC. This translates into CASSLGGGTLYEQYF. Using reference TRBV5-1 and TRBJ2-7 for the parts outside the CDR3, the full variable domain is KAGVTQTPRYLIKTRGQQVTLSCSPISGHRSVSWYQQTPGQGLQFLFEYFSETQRNKGNFPGRFSGRQFSNSRSEMNVSTLELGDSALYLCASSLGGGTLYEQYFGPGTRLTVT.

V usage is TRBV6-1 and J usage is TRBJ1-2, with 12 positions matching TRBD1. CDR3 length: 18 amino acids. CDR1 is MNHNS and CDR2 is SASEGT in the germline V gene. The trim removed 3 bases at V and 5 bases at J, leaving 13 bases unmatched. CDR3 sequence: CASSEPLGTGGAGYGYTF. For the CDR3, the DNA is TGTGCCAGCAGTGAGCCCCTTGGGACAGGGGGCGCCGGGTATGGCTACACCTTC.

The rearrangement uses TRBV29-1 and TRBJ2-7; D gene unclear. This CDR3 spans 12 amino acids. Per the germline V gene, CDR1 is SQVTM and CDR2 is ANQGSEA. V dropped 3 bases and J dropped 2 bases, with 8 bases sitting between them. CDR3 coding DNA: TGCAGCGTTGACACTGGACCCTACGAGCAGTACTTC. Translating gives CSVDTGPYEQYF.

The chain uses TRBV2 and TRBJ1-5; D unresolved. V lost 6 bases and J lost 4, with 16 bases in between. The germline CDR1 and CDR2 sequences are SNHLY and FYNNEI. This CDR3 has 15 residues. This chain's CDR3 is CASSQLDVRNQPQHF. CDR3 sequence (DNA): TGTGCCAGCAGCCAGTTGGACGTTCGGAATCAGCCCCAGCATTTT.